This TCR beta chain originates from a study of T-cell memory formation after mild COVID-19. MiXCR was run by TCRdb on the 5' RACE reads, yielding one entry per CDR3 protein. The table records about 430,000 distinct CDR3 sequences, 15% to 20% of them present only once. In this sample, this clonotype turned up a few times. Its cognate antigen is unknown. Overall study findings and caveats: Memory cells collected pre-infection included some clones that later responded, suggesting cross-reactive memory joined.

Losses at the gene ends were 6 bases for V and 13 bases for J; bases not matched to a gene: 14. The CDR3 length is 13 residues. Germline V CDR1 and CDR2: MNHEY, SVGEGT. This TCR was sampled from a man aged 18 to 29 who had mild COVID-19 (a few samples of this study predate the infection). Cell type and time point are not known. Source material: PBMCs or a T cell subset sorted from them (not recorded which). The chain combines TRBV6-2 or TRBV6-3 with TRBJ1-2; 7 bases align to TRBD1. The CDR3 here is CASRPDRSLSCTF. The CDR3 region has the DNA TGTGCCAGCAGACCGGACAGGTCCCTATCGTGCACCTTC.